This TCR beta chain was profiled in a study of metastatic and nonmetastatic thyroid tumors. Study-level background: Repertoires from malignant and benign thyroid patients were compared across blood and tumor or nodule tissue. Whole-study results and caveats: Relative to benign nodules, malignant thyroid tumors were reportedly characterized by significantly elevated TCR beta diversity in blood and tumor.

Each patient went into thyroid surgery without having received any treatment. The CDR3 length is 16 residues. Germline lookup yields CDR1 SGHAT and CDR2 FQDESV (reference sequence). Under the authors' procedure: In papillary thyroid cancer, a distant-metastasis classifier was built using CDR3 differences across clinicopathological groups. MiXCR reprocessed the PCR reads for TCRdb. TCRdb, not the authors, supplied the V and J calls. The repertoire consists of tens of thousands of clones, with under 25% occurring once and the leading ten covering over 70%. This clone was observed many times. Its target is not known. The junction differs from germline at one of its ends, possibly a read error.

V usage is TRBV11-1 and J usage is TRBJ2-3; D perhaps matches TRBD2 (7 bases). This TCR came from a male donor with papillary thyroid cancer or a benign thyroid nodule (not recorded which). Some clones in this sample may be carry-over from other donors' samples. The sequencing input was blood. The CDR3 here is CASSLWGGAGTDMQYF. The DNA of the CDR3 is TGTGCCAGCAGCTTATGGGGGGGCGCGGGTACAGATATGCAGTATTTT.